Below are 10 T cell receptor beta chains sequenced from a single sample in a study of tumor-infiltrating lymphocytes in oesophageal squamous cell carcinoma. A single record per CDR3 protein comes from TCRdb applying MiXCR to the PCR reads. The sample consists of 13,000 or so distinct CDR3 sequences, about half of them appearing once. Sequenced material: blood. The receptors were sampled from a female donor with esophageal squamous cell carcinoma.

This clonotype is classed as medium-sized. The chain links TRBV6-1 to TRBJ2-6, with 9 positions matching TRBD1. CDR1 and CDR2 from the germline V gene are MNHNS and SASEGT. Trimming took 5 bases from V and 0 from J; bases not matched to a gene: 5. This CDR3 has 17 residues. The CDR3 loop reads CASSRTGVPSGANVLTF. The CDR3 DNA reads TGTGCCAGCAGTCGGACAGGGGTTCCCTCTGGGGCCAACGTCCTGACTTTC.

This clonotype was seen only once. The V gene is TRBV6-6, the J gene TRBJ2-2; 9 bases fit TRBD1. With V trimmed by 0 bases and J by 3 bases, 11 bases remained unmatched. The CDR3 runs 19 residues. The germline gives CDR1 MNHNY, CDR2 SVGAGI (reference sequence). Written as DNA, the CDR3 is TGTGCCAGCAGTTACTCGGGGCGTATGGGACAGGGTGACACCGGGGAGCTGTTTTTT. This encodes CASSYSGRMGQGDTGELFF.

This clonotype has only a few counts. V is TRBV7-6 and J is TRBJ2-1; TRBD2 matches at 14 bases. The length of the CDR3 is 19 residues. The V gene end was trimmed by 3 bases and the J gene end by 0 bases; junction bases not matched to a gene: 7. The germline gives CDR1 SGHVS, CDR2 FNYEAQ. In DNA form, the CDR3 reads TGTGCCAGCAGCTTCCGGACCGGGACTAGCGGGAGCTCCTACAATGAGCAGTTCTTC. It specifies CASSFRTGTSGSSYNEQFF. Together with reference TRBV7-6 and TRBJ2-1, the CDR3 gives the full variable domain: GAGVSQSPRYKVTKRGQDVALRCDPISGHVSLYWYRQALGQGPEFLTYFNYEAQQDKSGLPNDRFSAERPEGSISTLTIQRTEQRDSAMYRCASSFRTGTSGSSYNEQFFGPGTRLTVL.

By frequency in the sample, this clonotype is large. This chain connects TRBV7-9 to TRBJ2-3; D is possibly TRBD2 (6 bases). V lost 0 bases and J lost 5, with 6 bases in between. CDR3 length equals 13 residues. From germline, CDR1 is SEHNR and CDR2 FQNEAQ (reference sequence). CDR3 amino acids: CASSLAGGDTQYF. The CDR3 DNA reads TGTGCCAGCAGCTTAGCGGGGGGAGATACGCAGTATTTT.

The J gene is TRBJ2-7, the V gene TRBV10-3; 9 bases fit TRBD1. Looked up from germline, CDR1 is ENHRY and CDR2 is SYGVKD. CDR3 length: 13 amino acids. The J segment lost 6 bases and the V segment lost 9 bases, leaving 9 bases of the junction unmatched. The CDR3 protein is CAMAGTGFIEQYF. CDR3 DNA sequence: TGTGCCATGGCCGGGACAGGGTTTATCGAGCAGTACTTC.

The sample holds a few counts of this clonotype. One base away lies a much larger clone, so this may be a sequencing read error. This chain links TRBV20-1 with TRBJ2-1, with D tentatively TRBD1 or TRBD2 (5 bases each). Trimming stripped 3 bases from V and 10 bases from J, with 22 bases between. Germline CDR1 and CDR2: DFQATT and SNEGSKA (reference sequence). The length of the CDR3 is 15 residues. CDR3 protein: CSARKGANRGYEQFF. The DNA of the CDR3 is TGCAGTGCTAGGAAAGGTGCAAATCGGGGCTACGAGCAGTTCTTC.

The chain couples TRBV10-1 to TRBJ1-2, with D unclear. The CDR3 is made up of 13 amino acids. V lost 2 bases, J lost 2 bases, and 6 bases lay in between. Germline CDR1 and CDR2: WNHNN and SYGVQD (reference sequence). This CDR3 reads CASSERQNYGYTF. The CDR3 DNA is TGCGCCAGCAGTGAGCGGCAGAACTATGGCTACACCTTC.

The table lists this clonotype with many counts. The CDR3 region has the DNA TGTGCCAGCAGCTCTCCGTTAGGGACGCAGTATTTT. Amino acids: CASSSPLGTQYF. The rearrangement uses TRBV7-3 and TRBJ2-3; D is ambiguous. V lost 4 bases and J 9 bases, leaving 11 bases between the germline ends. Germline V gene sequence: CDR1 SGHTA, CDR2 FQGTGA. This CDR3 contains 12 residues.

This clonotype occurred a few times. The rearrangement uses TRBV7-2 and TRBJ2-5, with D unclear. Germline lookup yields CDR1 SGHTA and CDR2 FQGNSA. The V gene lost 1 base and the J gene lost 3 bases, with 6 bases spanning the gap. The CDR3 spans 13 residues. Written as DNA, the CDR3 is TGTGCCAGCAGCTTAGTTAGGGAAGAGACCCAGTACTTC. Its protein is CASSLVREETQYF.

The V and J genes are TRBV19 and TRBJ2-4; 8 bases map to TRBD1. The DNA end is more similar to TRBJ2-5, so the J call may be wrong. CDR1 is LNHDA and CDR2 is SQIVND in the germline V gene (reference sequence). The CDR3 extends over 14 amino acids. The CDR3 nucleotides read TGTGCCAGTAGCCCGACAGGGGCTCAAGAGACCCAGTACTTC. Residues: CASSPTGAQETQYF.